This T cell receptor (beta chain) derives from a study of T cell changes during pregnancy in multiple sclerosis. Method: immunoSEQ multiplex PCR; TCRdb's copy keeps in-frame clones and lacks some. Of some 40,000 clones in the sample, around 92% were seen once. The CDR3 runs 14 residues. Germline values: CDR1 MGHRA, CDR2 YSYEKL. V shed 1 base and J shed 7 bases, with 13 bases lying between them. The clonotype was recovered from a female donor with multiple sclerosis, enrolled in a pregnancy study. Sequencing was performed on peripheral blood. The chain has TRBV4-1 and TRBJ1-1; D gene ambiguous. CDR3 bases: TGCGCCAGCAGCCAAGGAGAGTGGTGGAGTGAAGCTTTCTTT. Residues: CASSQGEWWSEAFF.